This TCR beta chain is drawn from a study of T cell responses to AZD1222 COVID-19 vaccine. The method was immunoSEQ multiplex PCR; TCRdb's version includes in-frame clones alone and lacks a portion of them. The sample consists of about 170,000 clones, about nine tenths of them appearing once. CDR1 and CDR2 from the germline V gene are MRHNA and SNTAGT. This CDR3 is 13 amino acids long. Losses at the gene ends were 4 bases for V and 4 bases for J; bases not matched to a gene: 3. The TCR comes from an adult in good health. V and J are TRBV6-4 and TRBJ2-5; 7 positions match TRBD2. The material was peripheral blood, obtained on day 0 of AZD1222 vaccination. CDR3 bases: TGTGCCAGCAGTGTGGCTAGCGGAGAGACCCAGTACTTC. It yields the protein CASSVASGETQYF.